This T cell receptor beta chain was retrieved from a study of blood T cell repertoires in COVID-19. The overall study: PBMCs, B-cell-depleted T cells, or T cells were the source of the cDNA or gDNA that made up the material.

The CDR3 length is 14 residues. Germline V gene lookup returns CDR1 LGHDT and CDR2 YNNKEL (reference sequence). V lost 1 base and J 5 bases, leaving 11 bases between the germline ends. In the authors' methods: For nucleated cells, counts were estimated from reference gene primer amplification. Assay: immunoSEQ multiplex PCR; the TCRdb copy retains only in-frame clones and omits some. V and J calls and clone size come straight from that table; D and trimming were deduced from the DNA. The sample carries around 250,000 clones, roughly 82% recorded once. This TCR came from a man older than 75 with acute or convalescent COVID-19. The chain employs TRBV3-1 (or the pseudogene TRBV3-2) and TRBJ1-1; D might be TRBD1 (6 bases). The sequencing input was peripheral blood. The CDR3: CASSQVAGVTEAFF. As DNA, the CDR3 is TGTGCCAGCAGCCAAGTGGCAGGGGTTACTGAAGCTTTCTTT.